Listed here are 9 T cell receptor beta chains from one sample, sequenced in a study of blood T cell repertoires in COVID-19. Measured with immunoSEQ multiplex PCR; TCRdb has only the in-frame clones, and not every one. The repertoire holds fewer than 250,000 clones, less than 90% seen once, with roughly a fifth in the top ten. The sequenced sample was peripheral blood. Source of these receptors: a human donor in a cohort sampled during active COVID-19.

The chain links TRBV27 to TRBJ1-6, with a possible D match to TRBD1 (6 bases). The germline V gene has CDR1 MNHEY and CDR2 SMNVEV (reference sequence). The CDR3 contains 17 residues. The germline V and J ends were trimmed by 1 base and 5 bases, with 15 bases remaining between them. CDR3 sequence: CASSLWSGGGDNSPLHF. The DNA for the CDR3 is TGTGCCAGCAGTTTATGGAGCGGGGGCGGAGATAATTCACCCCTCCACTTT.

V is TRBV11-2 and J is TRBJ1-5, with unresolved D. CDR1 SGHAT and CDR2 FQNNGV come from the germline V gene. Trimming removed 0 bases from V and 6 bases from J, with 12 bases in between. This CDR3 contains 15 residues. CDR3 region: CASSLDSEGGQPQHF. CDR3 DNA: TGTGCCAGCAGCTTAGATTCGGAGGGTGGTCAGCCCCAGCATTTT.

This chain links TRBV9 with TRBJ2-2, with 8 bases fitting TRBD1. The germline CDR1 and CDR2 sequences are SGDLS and YYNGEE. This CDR3 region has 18 residues. V shed 4 bases, J shed 1 base, and the junction held 12 bases outside the gene matches. This CDR3 is CASSLEPDRVGNTGELFF. In DNA form, the CDR3 reads TGTGCCAGCAGCCTAGAACCGGACAGGGTAGGGAACACCGGGGAGCTGTTTTTT.

The J gene is TRBJ1-1, the V gene TRBV28; no definite D call. Trimming cost V 5 bases and J 11 bases, with 18 bases left between them. The CDR3 is 13 amino acids. The germline CDR1 and CDR2 sequences are MDHEN and SYDVKM. CDR3 DNA sequence: TGTGCCAGCAGTCATGAAGCGGTTTTGACCGCTTTCTTT. Its translation is CASSHEAVLTAFF.

V gene TRBV29-1 combines with J gene TRBJ2-2; possibly TRBD1 for D (7 bases). The germline V and J ends were trimmed by 4 bases and 0 bases, with 15 bases remaining between them. Germline CDR1 reads SQVTM; CDR2 reads ANQGSEA. This CDR3 has 16 amino acids. The CDR3 region is CSVGSRGVSNTGELFF. DNA for the CDR3: TGCAGCGTTGGAAGCAGGGGGGTCTCGAACACCGGGGAGCTGTTTTTT.

V and J are TRBV28 and TRBJ2-7; TRBD2 might be the D (5 bases). V lost 2 bases to trimming and J lost 0 bases, with 14 bases between them. There are 16 residues in the CDR3. CDR1 MDHEN and CDR2 SYDVKM come from the germline V gene. The CDR3 DNA follows: TGTGCCAGCAGTTTAGGGGTGCGGGCGACCTCCTACGAGCAGTACTTC. It is translated as CASSLGVRATSYEQYF.

The chain employs TRBV24-1 and TRBJ1-5; TRBD1 agrees at 9 bases. The CDR3 sequence is 15 residues long. The germline gives CDR1 KGHDR, CDR2 SFDVKD. Trimming took 4 bases from V and 9 from J; bases not matched to a gene: 9. CDR3 DNA sequence: TGTGCCACCAGTGAGGGGGGGACAGGGAAGGGGCCCCAGCATTTT. This gives the protein CATSEGGTGKGPQHF.

Many counts were recorded for this clone. The chain is built from TRBV3-1 (or the pseudogene TRBV3-2) and TRBJ1-3, with a tentative D call TRBD1 (6 bases). Germline V gene data show CDR1 as LGHDT and CDR2 as YNNKEL (reference sequence). The CDR3 runs to 17 residues. With 4 bases removed from V and 0 bases from J, the gap between germline ends came to 16 bases. For the CDR3, the DNA is TGTGCCAGCAGCCCTCTCCGACAGGCCAACTCTGGAAACACCATATATTTT. Its protein product is CASSPLRQANSGNTIYF.

This clone was seen only once. The CDR3 bases are TGCGCCAGCAGCTTGGAGGCAGGCCTCCAGAACACTGAAGCTTTCTTT. It is translated as CASSLEAGLQNTEAFF. The chain has TRBV5-1 and TRBJ1-1; no firm D call. V dropped 0 bases and J dropped 1 base, with 13 bases sitting between them. CDR3 length equals 16 residues. Per the germline V gene, CDR1 is SGHRS and CDR2 is YFSETQ.